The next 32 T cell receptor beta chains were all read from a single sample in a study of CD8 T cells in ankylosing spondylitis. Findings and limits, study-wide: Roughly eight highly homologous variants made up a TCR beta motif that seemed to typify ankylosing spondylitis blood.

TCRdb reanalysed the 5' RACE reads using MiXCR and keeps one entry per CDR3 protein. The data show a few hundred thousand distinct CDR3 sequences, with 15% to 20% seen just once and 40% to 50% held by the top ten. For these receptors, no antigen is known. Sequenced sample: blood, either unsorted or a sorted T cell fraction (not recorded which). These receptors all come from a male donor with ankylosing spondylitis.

Here the CDR3 DNA reads TGTGCCAGCAGCGGGGCATGGACAGGGGGCACCGGGGAGCTGTTTTTT. Translated, it gives CASSGAWTGGTGELFF. The V call is TRBV7-6, the J call TRBJ2-2; TRBD1 aligns across 10 bases. The CDR3 length is 16 residues. After removal of 5 bases from V and 4 bases from J, the junction contained 7 bases not matched to a gene. CDR1 is SGHVS and CDR2 is FNYEAQ in the germline V gene.

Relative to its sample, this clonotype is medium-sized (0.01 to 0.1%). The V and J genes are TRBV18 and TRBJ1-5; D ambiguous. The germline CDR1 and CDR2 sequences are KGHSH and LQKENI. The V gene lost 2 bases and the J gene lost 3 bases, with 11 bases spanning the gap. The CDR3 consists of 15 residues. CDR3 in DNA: TGTGCCAGCTCACCAACCCAGTTGATCAATCAGCCCCAGCATTTT. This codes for CASSPTQLINQPQHF.

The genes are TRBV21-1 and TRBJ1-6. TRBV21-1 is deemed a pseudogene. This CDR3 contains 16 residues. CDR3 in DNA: TGTGCCAGCAGCAAAGCTAGGGCAGCTTTTTGTTCACCCCTCCACTTT. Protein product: CASSKARAAFCSPLHF.

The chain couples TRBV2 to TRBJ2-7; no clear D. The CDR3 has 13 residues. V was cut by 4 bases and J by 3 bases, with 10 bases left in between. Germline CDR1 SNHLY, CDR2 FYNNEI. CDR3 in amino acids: CASSATALYEQYF. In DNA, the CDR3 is TGTGCCAGCAGTGCGACCGCACTCTACGAGCAGTACTTC.

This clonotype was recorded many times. This chain's CDR3 is CSARDFTEAFF. CDR3 nucleotide sequence: TGCAGCGCAAGGGACTTCACTGAAGCTTTCTTT. V usage is TRBV29-1 and J usage is TRBJ1-1; possibly TRBD1 for D (5 bases). Trimming shortened V by 7 bases and J by 4 bases, and 10 bases separated the two germline ends. This CDR3 spans 11 amino acids. CDR1 is SQVTM and CDR2 is ANQGSEA in the germline V gene.

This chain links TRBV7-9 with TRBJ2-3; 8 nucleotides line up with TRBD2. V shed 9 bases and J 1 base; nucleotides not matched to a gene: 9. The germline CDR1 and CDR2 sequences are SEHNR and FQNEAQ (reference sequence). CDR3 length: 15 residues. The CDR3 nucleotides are TGTGCCAGTTCACCCCGGGGGGGAGGCACAGATACGCAGTATTTT. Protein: CASSPRGGGTDTQYF.

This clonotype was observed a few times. The CDR3 protein is CASSKEPGQGASNRPYNEQFF. The CDR3 DNA reads as TGTGCCAGCAGCAAAGAACCCGGGCAGGGGGCTTCCAATCGACCCTACAATGAGCAGTTCTTC. V gene TRBV21-1 combines with J gene TRBJ2-1; the DNA was not used to check the table's D call, TRBD1. TRBV21-1 is a pseudogene segment. CDR3 length equals 21 residues.

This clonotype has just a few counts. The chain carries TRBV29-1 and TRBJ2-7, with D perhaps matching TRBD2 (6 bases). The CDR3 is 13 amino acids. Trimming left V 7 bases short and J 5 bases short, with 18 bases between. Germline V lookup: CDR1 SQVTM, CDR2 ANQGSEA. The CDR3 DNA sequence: TGCAGCGGCCTAGGGAGGCAGGGTAACGAGCAGTACTTC. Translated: CSGLGRQGNEQYF.

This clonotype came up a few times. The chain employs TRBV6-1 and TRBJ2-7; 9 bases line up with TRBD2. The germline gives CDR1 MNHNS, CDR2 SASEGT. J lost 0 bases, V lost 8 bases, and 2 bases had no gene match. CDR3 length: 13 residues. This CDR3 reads CASLAGLSYEQYF. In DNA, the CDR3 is TGTGCCAGCCTAGCGGGACTCTCCTACGAGCAGTACTTC.

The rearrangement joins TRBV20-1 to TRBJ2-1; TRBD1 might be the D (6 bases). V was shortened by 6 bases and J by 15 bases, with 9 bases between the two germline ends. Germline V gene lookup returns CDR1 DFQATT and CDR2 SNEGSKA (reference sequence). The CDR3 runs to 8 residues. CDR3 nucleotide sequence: TGCAGTGCCTCACAGGGGTTCTTC. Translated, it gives CSASQGFF.

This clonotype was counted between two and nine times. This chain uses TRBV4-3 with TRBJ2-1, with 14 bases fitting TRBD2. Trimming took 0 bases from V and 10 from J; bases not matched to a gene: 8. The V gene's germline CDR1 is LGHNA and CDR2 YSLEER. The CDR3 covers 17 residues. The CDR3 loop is CASSQDMTSGRADEQFF. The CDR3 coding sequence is TGCGCCAGCAGCCAAGATATGACTAGCGGGAGGGCTGACGAGCAGTTCTTC.

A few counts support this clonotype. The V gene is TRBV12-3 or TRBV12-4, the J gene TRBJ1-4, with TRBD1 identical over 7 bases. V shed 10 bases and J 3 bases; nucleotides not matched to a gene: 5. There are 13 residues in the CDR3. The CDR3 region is CATRDSSNEKLFF. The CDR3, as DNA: TGTGCCACGAGGGACAGCTCTAATGAAAAACTGTTTTTT.

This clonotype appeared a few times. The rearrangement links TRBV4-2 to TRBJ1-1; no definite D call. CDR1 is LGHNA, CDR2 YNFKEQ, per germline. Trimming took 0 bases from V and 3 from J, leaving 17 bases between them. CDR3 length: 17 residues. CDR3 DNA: TGTGCCAGCAGCCAAGAAGGGATCGCGGCCTTGGACACTGAAGCTTTCTTT. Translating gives CASSQEGIAALDTEAFF.

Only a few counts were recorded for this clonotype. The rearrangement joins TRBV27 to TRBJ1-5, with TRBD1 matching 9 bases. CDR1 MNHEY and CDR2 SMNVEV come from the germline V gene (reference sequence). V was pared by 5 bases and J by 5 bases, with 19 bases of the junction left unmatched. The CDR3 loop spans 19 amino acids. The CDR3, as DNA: TGTGCCAGCAGTCTACGAGGGGGACAGGGTCTTTGGCAACATCAGCCCCAGCATTTT. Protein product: CASSLRGGQGLWQHQPQHF.

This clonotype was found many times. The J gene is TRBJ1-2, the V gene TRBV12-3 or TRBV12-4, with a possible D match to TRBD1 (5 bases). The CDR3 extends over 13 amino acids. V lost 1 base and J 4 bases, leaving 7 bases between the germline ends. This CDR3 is CASSLGQGYGYTF. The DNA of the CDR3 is TGTGCCAGCAGTTTAGGGCAGGGCTATGGCTACACCTTC.

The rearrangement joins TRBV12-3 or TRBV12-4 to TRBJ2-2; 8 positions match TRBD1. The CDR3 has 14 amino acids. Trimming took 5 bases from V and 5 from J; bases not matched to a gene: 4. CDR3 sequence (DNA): TGTGCCAGCAGTCAGGGGGCTTGGACCGGGGAGCTGTTTTTT. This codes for CASSQGAWTGELFF.

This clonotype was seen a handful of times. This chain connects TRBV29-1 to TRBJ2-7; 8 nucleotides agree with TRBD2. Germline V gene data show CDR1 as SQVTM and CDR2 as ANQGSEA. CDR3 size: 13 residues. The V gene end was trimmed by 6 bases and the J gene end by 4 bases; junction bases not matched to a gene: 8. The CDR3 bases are TGCAGCGTGATGACACTAGCGGCTTACGAGCAGTACTTC. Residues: CSVMTLAAYEQYF.

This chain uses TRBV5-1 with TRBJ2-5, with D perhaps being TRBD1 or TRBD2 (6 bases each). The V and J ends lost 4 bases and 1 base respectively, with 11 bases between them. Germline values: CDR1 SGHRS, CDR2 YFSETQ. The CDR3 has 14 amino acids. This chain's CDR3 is CASSTWGAQETQYF. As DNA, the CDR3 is TGCGCCAGCAGCACCTGGGGGGCCCAAGAGACCCAGTACTTC.

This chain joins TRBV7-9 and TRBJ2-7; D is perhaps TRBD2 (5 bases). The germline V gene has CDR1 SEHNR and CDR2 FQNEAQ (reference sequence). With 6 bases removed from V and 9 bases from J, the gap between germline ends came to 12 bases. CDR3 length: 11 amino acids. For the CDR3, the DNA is TGTGCCAGCAGTGCATCTGGGAGGCAGTACTTC. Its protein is CASSASGRQYF.

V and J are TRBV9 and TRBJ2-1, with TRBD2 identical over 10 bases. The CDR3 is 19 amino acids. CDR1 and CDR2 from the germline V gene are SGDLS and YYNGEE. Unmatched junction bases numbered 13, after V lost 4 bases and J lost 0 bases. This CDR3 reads CASSPPGLAYISSYNEQFF. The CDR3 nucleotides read TGTGCCAGCAGCCCGCCGGGACTAGCGTATATTAGCTCCTACAATGAGCAGTTCTTC.

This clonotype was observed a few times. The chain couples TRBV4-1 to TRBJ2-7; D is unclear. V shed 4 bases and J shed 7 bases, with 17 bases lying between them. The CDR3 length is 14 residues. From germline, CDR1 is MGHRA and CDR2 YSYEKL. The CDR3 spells CASSLRTTLGEQYF. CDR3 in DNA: TGCGCCAGCAGCCTCAGGACCACCTTGGGTGAGCAGTACTTC.

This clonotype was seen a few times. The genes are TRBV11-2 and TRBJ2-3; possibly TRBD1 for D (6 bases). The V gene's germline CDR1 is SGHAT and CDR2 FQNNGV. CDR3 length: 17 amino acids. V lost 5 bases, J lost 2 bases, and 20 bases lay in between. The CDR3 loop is CASSHSGQQTITDTQYF. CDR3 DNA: TGTGCCAGCAGCCACAGTGGACAGCAGACAATCACAGATACGCAGTATTTT.

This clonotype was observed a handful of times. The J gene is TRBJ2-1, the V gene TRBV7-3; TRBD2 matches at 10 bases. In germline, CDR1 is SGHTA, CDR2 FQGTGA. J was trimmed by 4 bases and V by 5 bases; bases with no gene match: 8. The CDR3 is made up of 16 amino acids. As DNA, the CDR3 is TGTGCCAGCAGCCTCATGATTAGCGGGGGGTACAATGAGCAGTTCTTC. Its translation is CASSLMISGGYNEQFF.

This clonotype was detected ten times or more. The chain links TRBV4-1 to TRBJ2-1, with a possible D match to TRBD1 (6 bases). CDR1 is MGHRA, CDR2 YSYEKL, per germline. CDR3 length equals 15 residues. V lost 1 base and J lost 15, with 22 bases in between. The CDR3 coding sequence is TGCGCCAGCAGCCAAGGGTCAGGGGAATTTGATCCGATGTTCTTC. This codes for CASSQGSGEFDPMFF.

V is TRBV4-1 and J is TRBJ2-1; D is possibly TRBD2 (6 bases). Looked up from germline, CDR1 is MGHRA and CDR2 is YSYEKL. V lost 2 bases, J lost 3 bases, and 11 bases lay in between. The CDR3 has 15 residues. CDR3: CASSQTSLGYNEQFF. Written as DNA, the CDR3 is TGCGCCAGCAGCCAAACTAGCCTGGGCTACAATGAGCAGTTCTTC.

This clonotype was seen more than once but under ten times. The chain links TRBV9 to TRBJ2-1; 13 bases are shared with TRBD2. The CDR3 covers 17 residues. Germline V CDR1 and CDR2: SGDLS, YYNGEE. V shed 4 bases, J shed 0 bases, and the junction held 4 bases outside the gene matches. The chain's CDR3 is CASSLRLAGGSYNEQFF. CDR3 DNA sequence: TGTGCCAGCAGCCTCCGACTAGCGGGAGGCTCCTACAATGAGCAGTTCTTC.

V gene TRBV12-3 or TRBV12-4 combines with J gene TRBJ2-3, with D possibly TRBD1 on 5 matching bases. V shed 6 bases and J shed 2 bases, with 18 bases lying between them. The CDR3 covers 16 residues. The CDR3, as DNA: TGTGCCAGCAGGGGGTTGGGGCAGGGCGTCACAGATACGCAGTATTTT. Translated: CASRGLGQGVTDTQYF.

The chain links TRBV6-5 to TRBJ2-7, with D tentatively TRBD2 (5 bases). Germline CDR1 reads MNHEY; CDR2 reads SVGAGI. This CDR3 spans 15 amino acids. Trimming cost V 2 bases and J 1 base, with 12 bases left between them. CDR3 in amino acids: CASSYSVGESYEQYF. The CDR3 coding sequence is TGTGCCAGCAGTTACAGCGTCGGGGAATCCTACGAGCAGTACTTC.

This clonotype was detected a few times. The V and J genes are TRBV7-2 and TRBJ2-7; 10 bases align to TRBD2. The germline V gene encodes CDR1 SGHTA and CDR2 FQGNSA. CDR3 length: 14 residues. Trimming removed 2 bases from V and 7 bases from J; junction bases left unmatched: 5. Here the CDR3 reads CASSLTSGTGEQYF. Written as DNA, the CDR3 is TGTGCCAGCAGCTTAACTAGCGGGACGGGGGAGCAGTACTTC.

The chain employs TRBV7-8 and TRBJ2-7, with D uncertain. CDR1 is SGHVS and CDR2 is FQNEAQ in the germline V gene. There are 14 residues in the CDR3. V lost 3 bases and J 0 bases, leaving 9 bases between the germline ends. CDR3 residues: CASSFFQDSYEQYF. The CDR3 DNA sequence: TGTGCCAGCAGCTTTTTTCAAGACTCCTACGAGCAGTACTTC.

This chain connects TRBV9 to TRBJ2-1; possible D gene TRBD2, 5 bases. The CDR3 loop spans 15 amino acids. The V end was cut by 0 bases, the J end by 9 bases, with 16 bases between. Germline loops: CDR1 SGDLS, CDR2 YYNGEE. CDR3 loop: CASSVVLGMEAEQFF. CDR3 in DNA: TGTGCCAGCAGCGTAGTGCTGGGGATGGAGGCTGAGCAGTTCTTC.

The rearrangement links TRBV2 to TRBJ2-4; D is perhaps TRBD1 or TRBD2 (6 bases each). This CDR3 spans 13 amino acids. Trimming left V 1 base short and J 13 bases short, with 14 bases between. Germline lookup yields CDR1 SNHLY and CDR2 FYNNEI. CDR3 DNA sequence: TGTGCCAGCAGTGAAGGGGGGGCGGACCGACAGTACTTC. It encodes CASSEGGADRQYF.